One sample yielded the 19 T cell receptor beta chains listed below, sequenced in a study of blood T cell repertoires in COVID-19. TCRdb keeps only in-frame clones here, not all; method: immunoSEQ multiplex PCR. The repertoire has roughly 70,000 clones, 89% of them found once; the top ten carry approximately 8.9%. The material sequenced was peripheral blood. The receptors here all came from a man of 80 years or more with acute or convalescent COVID-19.

This clone was found once. The chain carries TRBV6-6 and TRBJ1-3; TRBD1 matches at 7 bases. From germline, CDR1 is MNHNY and CDR2 SVGAGI (reference sequence). This CDR3 is 14 amino acids long. The junction had 11 bases not matched to a gene; V was cut back by 6 bases and J by 9 bases. CDR3 DNA sequence: TGTGCCAGCAGCCGGGACAGCGCGCCGCTCACCATATATTTT. Its protein product is CASSRDSAPLTIYF.

This chain uses TRBV2 with TRBJ1-6; D remains unclear. V was cut by 10 bases and J by 0 bases, with 13 bases left in between. The CDR3 has 15 amino acids. Germline V gene lookup returns CDR1 SNHLY and CDR2 FYNNEI. CDR3 bases: TGTGCCACCACCGCACAGTCCTCCTATAATTCACCCCTCCACTTT. Its protein product is CATTAQSSYNSPLHF. The complete variable domain, with remaining parts taken from reference TRBV2 and TRBJ1-6, reads EPEVTQTPSHQVTQMGQEVILRCVPISNHLYFYWYRQILGQKVEFLVSFYNNEISEKSEIFDDQFSVERPDGSNFTLKIRSTKLEDSAMYFCATTAQSSYNSPLHFGNGTRLTVT.

The chain has TRBV6-5 and TRBJ2-7, with TRBD2 matching 10 bases. J was trimmed by 2 bases and V by 4 bases; bases with no gene match: 2. CDR1 is MNHEY, CDR2 SVGAGI, per germline. The CDR3 is 14 amino acids. This CDR3 is CASSFLAGAYEQYF. The CDR3 nucleotides are TGTGCCAGCAGTTTCCTAGCGGGGGCCTACGAGCAGTACTTC.

The rearrangement links TRBV7-8 to TRBJ2-5; a possible D gene is TRBD2 (6 bases). V was cut by 1 base and J by 5 bases, with 11 bases left in between. Germline V gives CDR1 SGHVS, CDR2 FQNEAQ. The CDR3 extends over 14 amino acids. The CDR3 DNA follows: TGTGCCAGCAGCTTAGGGAGGGCCACGGAGACCCAGTACTTC. Its protein is CASSLGRATETQYF. The whole variable domain, remainder taken from reference TRBV7-8 and TRBJ2-5, is GAGVSQSPRYKVAKRGQDVALRCDPISGHVSLFWYQQALGQGPEFLTYFQNEAQLDKSGLPSDRFFAERPEGSVSTLKIQRTQQEDSAVYLCASSLGRATETQYFGPGTRLLVL.

The chain joins TRBV5-5 to TRBJ2-3; a weak D match, TRBD2 (5 bases). CDR1 is SGHKS and CDR2 is YYEKEE in the germline V gene (reference sequence). Trimming took 5 bases from V and 4 from J, leaving 14 bases between them. The CDR3 has 14 residues. The CDR3 region is CASRVRGISDTQYF. DNA of the CDR3: TGTGCCAGCAGGGTTCGAGGGATTTCAGATACGCAGTATTTT.

This clone came up a few times. The V call is TRBV12-3 or TRBV12-4, the J call TRBJ1-5, with no clear D. The CDR3 totals 13 residues. The V and J ends lost 5 bases and 3 bases respectively, with 8 bases between them. This CDR3 is CASSLRYNQPQHF. The DNA of the CDR3 is TGTGCCAGCAGTCTGCGTTACAATCAGCCCCAGCATTTT.

The rearrangement uses TRBV6-5 and TRBJ2-6; D gene uncertain. The ends were cut back, 2 bases at V and 4 bases at J, with 9 bases in the middle. CDR3 length: 15 amino acids. Germline CDR1 MNHEY, CDR2 SVGAGI. The CDR3 loop is CASSYHGPGANVLTF. The DNA for the CDR3 is TGTGCCAGCAGTTACCATGGCCCGGGGGCCAACGTCCTGACTTTC.

The chain couples TRBV5-6 to TRBJ1-5; 8 bases match TRBD1. V was clipped by 4 bases and J by 1 base; unmatched bases: 7. This CDR3 is 16 amino acids long. Germline loops: CDR1 SGHDT, CDR2 YYEEEE. The CDR3 loop reads CASSPWTGSSNQPQHF. The CDR3 bases are TGTGCCAGCAGCCCCTGGACAGGGTCGAGCAATCAGCCCCAGCATTTT.

The genes are TRBV6-5 and TRBJ2-7, with TRBD1 matching 9 bases. Germline trimming cut 10 bases from V and 7 bases from J; bases unmatched to any gene: 11. The CDR3 spans 13 residues. Germline CDR1 is MNHEY and CDR2 is SVGAGI. The CDR3: CATTGQGKREQYF. The CDR3 region has the DNA TGTGCCACCACGGGACAGGGTAAGAGGGAGCAGTACTTC.

The rearrangement links TRBV28 to TRBJ1-2; possibly TRBD1 for D (6 bases). Trimming took off 3 bases at V and 7 bases at J, with 12 bases between the two ends. Germline loops: CDR1 MDHEN, CDR2 SYDVKM. The CDR3 is made up of 13 amino acids. This CDR3 reads CASSFQGSGGYTF. The DNA of the CDR3 is TGTGCCAGCAGTTTTCAGGGGTCGGGTGGCTACACCTTC.

V gene TRBV5-1 combines with J gene TRBJ2-7; 10 bases line up with TRBD2. J lost 2 bases, V lost 1 base, and 3 bases had no gene match. From germline, CDR1 is SGHRS and CDR2 YFSETQ. The CDR3 loop spans 15 amino acids. CDR3 DNA sequence: TGCGCCAGCAGCTTGTTAGCGGGGGGTCCCTACGAGCAGTACTTC. The encoded protein is CASSLLAGGPYEQYF.

The CDR3 is CASSLAPSGRAIEYEQYF. DNA of the CDR3: TGTGCCAGCAGCTTAGCCCCTAGCGGGAGGGCCATCGAGTACGAGCAGTACTTC. The genes are TRBV7-2 and TRBJ2-7, with 12 positions matching TRBD2. Germline trimming cut 0 bases from V and 4 bases from J; bases unmatched to any gene: 10. Per the germline V gene, CDR1 is SGHTA and CDR2 is FQGNSA. The CDR3 extends over 18 amino acids.

This clone was seen only once. The chain is built from TRBV6-5 and TRBJ1-1; no definite D call. The CDR3 covers 15 residues. The germline V gene has CDR1 MNHEY and CDR2 SVGAGI. Trimming removed 4 bases from V and 5 bases from J, with 17 bases in between. The DNA of the CDR3 is TGTGCCAGCAGTTCCCCCCCGGGCCGGAGGACTGAAGCTTTCTTT. Amino acids: CASSSPPGRRTEAFF.

The rearrangement links TRBV12-3 or TRBV12-4 to TRBJ1-1; a possible D gene is TRBD1 (5 bases). V gave up 3 bases and J gave up 5 bases, with 10 bases separating them. The CDR3 covers 13 residues. The CDR3 sequence is CASSFAGSTEAFF. CDR3 DNA: TGTGCCAGCAGTTTTGCAGGGTCAACTGAAGCTTTCTTT.

This clone was seen more than once but under ten times. The chain recombines TRBV19 with TRBJ1-3; possible D gene TRBD1, 5 bases. Trimming cost V 7 bases and J 4 bases, with 14 bases left between them. Looked up from germline, CDR1 is LNHDA and CDR2 is SQIVND (reference sequence). The CDR3 extends over 14 amino acids. This chain's CDR3 is CASTLRGQGNTIYF. DNA of the CDR3: TGTGCCAGTACCCTAAGGGGTCAAGGAAACACCATATATTTT.

The chain employs TRBV7-8 and TRBJ1-4; 11 nucleotides align to TRBD1. V lost 2 bases to trimming and J lost 8 bases; unmatched junction nucleotides: 7. The CDR3 runs to 16 residues. Germline values: CDR1 SGHVS, CDR2 FQNEAQ. CDR3 region: CASSLRRRDRGEKLFF. The CDR3 bases are TGTGCCAGCAGCTTAAGGCGCCGGGACAGGGGGGAAAAACTGTTTTTT.

This clone was detected once. V and J are TRBV11-2 and TRBJ2-7, with 8 bases matching TRBD1. V shed 5 bases, J shed 6 bases, and the junction held 9 bases outside the gene matches. The CDR3 spans 14 residues. Germline lookup yields CDR1 SGHAT and CDR2 FQNNGV. Here the CDR3 reads CASSLRTGISEQYF. The CDR3 DNA reads TGTGCCAGCAGCCTCCGGACAGGGATATCCGAGCAGTACTTC.

This clone was observed once. This chain connects TRBV12-3 or TRBV12-4 to TRBJ2-7; weak D call: TRBD1 (6 bases). The CDR3 length is 13 residues. Trimming cost V 3 bases and J 2 bases, with 8 bases left between them. The CDR3: CASSFQGPYEQYF. The CDR3 bases are TGTGCCAGCAGTTTTCAGGGGCCCTACGAGCAGTACTTC.

The gene calls are TRBV9 and TRBJ1-1; D is possibly TRBD1 (5 bases). Germline lookup yields CDR1 SGDLS and CDR2 YYNGEE. This CDR3 comprises 20 residues. Trimming took off 3 bases at V and 0 bases at J, with 27 bases between the two ends. CDR3 protein: CASSDPSPKQANIMNTEAFF. The CDR3 nucleotides read TGTGCCAGCAGCGACCCTTCACCGAAACAGGCCAATATTATGAACACTGAAGCTTTCTTT.